This T cell receptor beta chain is drawn from a study of blood T cell repertoires in COVID-19. Study as a whole: There were acute and convalescent COVID-19 samples, and they came from the United States, Italy and Spain. The cDNA or gDNA used as material had been derived from T cells, B-cell-depleted T cells, or PBMCs.

Germline V gene lookup returns CDR1 MNHEY and CDR2 SVGAGI. The CDR3 is 14 amino acids. The V and J ends lost 7 bases and 9 bases, in that order; junction bases with no gene match: 8. In the authors' workflow: Scientists estimated how many nucleated cells there were by amplifying reference gene primers. Assay: immunoSEQ multiplex PCR; the TCRdb copy retains only in-frame clones and omits some. V and J calls and clone size are copied from that table; D and trimming were computed from the DNA. Of tens of thousands of clones listed, 75% to 90% were seen once; the top ten hold about 12%. The TCR originated in a human donor in a cohort sampled during active COVID-19. The rearrangement joins TRBV6-5 to TRBJ2-1; 11 bases fit TRBD2. The specimen was peripheral blood. This chain's CDR3 is CASINSGRVGEQFF. CDR3 coding DNA: TGTGCCAGCATTAATAGCGGGAGGGTAGGTGAGCAGTTCTTC.